These 15 T cell receptor beta chains originate from one sample sequenced in a study of cytomegalovirus exposure and HLA in healthy donors. Produced via immunoSEQ multiplex PCR; TCRdb's table is partial and in-frame only. Of some 350,000 clones listed, roughly nine tenths are singletons. Input material: PBMCs. The origin of the receptors is a woman in her 30s in good health and CMV-seropositive.

The chain links TRBV6-1 to TRBJ1-2, with TRBD1 as a possible D gene (5 bases). There are 17 residues in the CDR3. The V and J ends lost 0 bases and 5 bases respectively, with 19 bases between them. CDR1 MNHNS and CDR2 SASEGT come from the germline V gene. The DNA for the CDR3 is TGTGCCAGCAGTGAAGCGCATGCACGGGGCAGAATATATGGCTACACCTTC. Its protein is CASSEAHARGRIYGYTF.

The V and J genes are TRBV7-3 and TRBJ2-2; D uncertain. Trimming removed 3 bases at V and 5 bases at J, with 7 bases between. The CDR3 sequence is 13 residues long. CDR1 and CDR2 (germline): SGHTA, FQGTGA. CDR3 nucleotides: TGTGCCAGCAGCTTTAGTAGAACCGGGGAGCTGTTTTTT. Translated, it gives CASSFSRTGELFF.

This chain connects TRBV27 to TRBJ1-3, with 7 bases matching TRBD1. Germline lookup yields CDR1 MNHEY and CDR2 SMNVEV (reference sequence). The length of the CDR3 is 18 residues. V gave up 2 bases and J gave up 4 bases; unmatched junction bases: 14. CDR3 DNA: TGTGCCAGCAGTTTAACTCAAATTGGGACAGAGGCGGGAAACACCATATATTTT. Its translation is CASSLTQIGTEAGNTIYF.

The genes are TRBV2 and TRBJ1-5; 12 bases align to TRBD1. Germline loops: CDR1 SNHLY, CDR2 FYNNEI. This CDR3 is 15 amino acids long. V was pared by 6 bases and J by 5 bases, with 5 bases of the junction left unmatched. DNA for the CDR3: TGTGCCAGCAGCGACGGGACAGGGGGCGATCAGCCCCAGCATTTT. Protein sequence: CASSDGTGGDQPQHF. The full variable domain, completed using reference TRBV2 and TRBJ1-5, is EPEVTQTPSHQVTQMGQEVILRCVPISNHLYFYWYRQILGQKVEFLVSFYNNEISEKSEIFDDQFSVERPDGSNFTLKIRSTKLEDSAMYFCASSDGTGGDQPQHFGDGTRLSIL.

This clone was counted between two and nine times. The V gene is TRBV28, the J gene TRBJ1-6; TRBD1 agrees at 7 bases. The germline V gene encodes CDR1 MDHEN and CDR2 SYDVKM. V lost 5 bases to trimming and J lost 4 bases; unmatched junction nucleotides: 11. This CDR3 contains 17 residues. The CDR3 region has the DNA TGTGCCAGCAGTCCCTCACCGACAGGGATTTATAATTCACCCCTCCACTTT. Translation: CASSPSPTGIYNSPLHF.

The chain is built from TRBV7-9 and TRBJ1-2; D might be TRBD1 (5 bases). Trimming removed 5 bases at V and 7 bases at J, with 14 bases between. Germline V lookup: CDR1 SEHNR, CDR2 FQNEAQ (reference sequence). The CDR3 is made up of 13 amino acids. The CDR3 loop is CASSVEVRGGYTF. The CDR3 coding sequence is TGTGCCAGCAGCGTGGAAGTGAGGGGTGGCTACACCTTC.

The V call is TRBV27, the J call TRBJ1-2; D perhaps matches TRBD1 (5 bases). CDR3 length: 13 amino acids. V lost 3 bases and J 6 bases, leaving 11 bases between the germline ends. From germline, CDR1 is MNHEY and CDR2 SMNVEV (reference sequence). CDR3 sequence: CASSFDRQNGYTF. The CDR3 DNA follows: TGTGCCAGCAGTTTCGATAGACAGAATGGCTACACCTTC.

This clone was counted a single time. The junction differs from germline at one of its ends, possibly a read error. The V call is TRBV9, the J call TRBJ1-2, with D hard to call. The V gene's germline CDR1 is SGDLS and CDR2 YYNGEE. CDR3 length: 15 amino acids. This CDR3 is CASSPIGWADYRYTF. CDR3 nucleotide sequence: TGTGCCAGCAGCCCAATTGGTTGGGCGGACTATCGCTACACCTTC.

The table lists this clone with a count of one. V and J are TRBV7-2 and TRBJ2-7, with D hard to call. The CDR3 sequence is 14 residues long. Germline CDR1 reads SGHTA; CDR2 reads FQGNSA. V was trimmed by 5 bases and J by 0 bases, leaving 11 bases between them. Written as DNA, the CDR3 is TGTGCCAGCAGCCCGTCTGTGGACTCCTACGAGCAGTACTTC. Protein product: CASSPSVDSYEQYF.

This chain joins TRBV27 and TRBJ2-1; perhaps TRBD1 as D (5 bases). The length of the CDR3 is 13 residues. The germline V gene encodes CDR1 MNHEY and CDR2 SMNVEV (reference sequence). Trimming took off 5 bases at V and 4 bases at J, with 9 bases between the two ends. The CDR3 sequence is CASSNTGYNEQFF. The DNA for the CDR3 is TGTGCCAGCAGTAACACAGGTTACAATGAGCAGTTCTTC.

The J gene is TRBJ2-6, the V gene TRBV5-4; the D is unclear. Trimming pared 5 bases from V and 0 bases from J, leaving 3 bases between. This CDR3 comprises 13 residues. In germline, CDR1 is SGHNT, CDR2 YYREEE (reference sequence). In DNA, the CDR3 is TGTGCCAGCAGGAACTCTGGGGCCAACGTCCTGACTTTC. Protein sequence: CASRNSGANVLTF. The whole variable domain, filled in from reference TRBV5-4 and TRBJ2-6, reads ETGVTQSPTHLIKTRGQQVTLRCSSQSGHNTVSWYQQALGQGPQFIFQYYREEENGRGNFPPRFSGLQFPNYSSELNVNALELDDSALYLCASRNSGANVLTFGAGSRLTVL.

The chain recombines TRBV18 with TRBJ2-2, with D possibly being TRBD2 (5 bases). V was trimmed by 3 bases and J by 0 bases, leaving 11 bases between them. CDR3 size: 16 residues. CDR1 and CDR2 (germline): KGHSH, LQKENI. The CDR3 DNA reads TGTGCCAGCTCACCTTCCTCGGGGACGAACACCGGGGAGCTGTTTTTT. As protein: CASSPSSGTNTGELFF.

This clone was seen only once. The genes are TRBV6-1 and TRBJ2-1; 8 bases align to TRBD2. V shed 4 bases, J shed 0 bases, and the junction held 5 bases outside the gene matches. Looked up from germline, CDR1 is MNHNS and CDR2 is SASEGT. This CDR3 comprises 16 residues. The CDR3 reads CASSGAGTSSYNEQFF. The DNA of the CDR3 is TGTGCCAGCAGTGGCGCCGGGACTAGCTCCTACAATGAGCAGTTCTTC.

The genes are TRBV30 and TRBJ1-1; perhaps TRBD1 as D (6 bases). This CDR3 region has 14 residues. The germline CDR1 and CDR2 sequences are GTSNPN and SVGIG (reference sequence). Trimming stripped 2 bases from V and 2 bases from J, with 12 bases between. Written as DNA, the CDR3 is TGTGCCTGGAGTCGGACAGACAGAAACACTGAAGCTTTCTTT. This codes for CAWSRTDRNTEAFF.

The rearrangement uses TRBV25-1 and TRBJ2-2, with D maybe TRBD2 (6 bases). There are 14 residues in the CDR3. V gave up 8 bases and J gave up 1 base, with 11 bases separating them. The germline V gene has CDR1 MGHDK and CDR2 SYGVNS. The CDR3 DNA is TGTGCCAGCTCGGAGGGCGTGAACACCGGGGAGCTGTTTTTT. This codes for CASSEGVNTGELFF. The variable domain in full, with the rest retrieved from reference TRBV25-1 and TRBJ2-2, is EADIYQTPRYLVIGTGKKITLECSQTMGHDKMYWYQQDPGMELHLIHYSYGVNSTEKGDLSSESTVSRIRTEHFPLTLESARPSHTSQYLCASSEGVNTGELFFGEGSRLTVL.